Below, 18 T cell receptor beta chains from the same sample are listed, as sequenced in a study of cytomegalovirus exposure and HLA in healthy donors. The PCR contained 60 Vbeta and 13 Jbeta primers. Clones were read by immunoSEQ multiplex PCR, and TCRdb kept only the in-frame ones, dropping some. The sample contains roughly 140,000 clones, approximately 79% of which appear only once. The sequenced material came from PBMCs. The receptors were gathered from a man aged 45-60 years in good health and CMV-seropositive.

The J gene is TRBJ2-5, the V gene TRBV28; D might be TRBD2 (5 bases). CDR3 size: 15 residues. V lost 4 bases to trimming and J lost 5 bases, with 17 bases between them. Germline values: CDR1 MDHEN, CDR2 SYDVKM. CDR3 region: CASSSRGSTAETQYF. The CDR3 DNA reads as TGTGCCAGCAGTTCACGAGGGAGCACGGCGGAGACCCAGTACTTC.

The chain couples TRBV9 to TRBJ1-5, with a weak D call TRBD1 (6 bases). Germline values: CDR1 SGDLS, CDR2 YYNGEE. V lost 0 bases to trimming and J lost 8 bases, with 18 bases between them. The CDR3 has 16 amino acids. CDR3 in amino acids: CASSVEPRQGHKPQHF. DNA of the CDR3: TGTGCCAGCAGCGTAGAGCCCCGCCAGGGACATAAGCCCCAGCATTTT. The full variable domain, its missing parts supplied by reference TRBV9 and TRBJ1-5, is DSGVTQTPKHLITATGQRVTLRCSPRSGDLSVYWYQQSLDQGLQFLIQYYNGEERAKGNILERFSAQQFPDLHSELNLSSLELGDSALYFCASSVEPRQGHKPQHFGDGTRLSIL.

The chain employs TRBV18 and TRBJ2-3, with D tentatively TRBD1 (6 bases). Germline values: CDR1 KGHSH, CDR2 LQKENI. This CDR3 contains 16 residues. V shed 0 bases and J shed 10 bases, with 20 bases lying between them. As DNA, the CDR3 is TGTGCCAGCTCACCACCCGGGACAACATCTCGGGATCCGCAGTATTTT. Protein product: CASSPPGTTSRDPQYF.

The J gene is TRBJ2-1, the V gene TRBV4-2; 10 bases fit TRBD2. The ends lost 0 bases at V and 7 bases at J; junction bases unmatched: 6. The CDR3 runs 16 residues. The germline gives CDR1 LGHNA, CDR2 YNFKEQ. The CDR3 protein is CASSQELLAGMNEQFF. In nucleotides, the CDR3 is TGTGCCAGCAGCCAAGAACTACTAGCGGGAATGAATGAGCAGTTCTTC.

The chain links TRBV9 to TRBJ2-1; TRBD2 matches 7 bases. In germline, CDR1 is SGDLS, CDR2 YYNGEE. V shed 0 bases, J shed 2 bases, and the junction held 5 bases outside the gene matches. The CDR3 length is 16 residues. DNA for the CDR3: TGTGCCAGCAGCGTAGGTTTCGGGGGGACCTACAATGAGCAGTTCTTC. It yields the protein CASSVGFGGTYNEQFF.

The chain joins TRBV5-4 to TRBJ2-5; TRBD1 agrees at 7 bases. Germline CDR1 reads SGHNT; CDR2 reads YYREEE (reference sequence). V shed 0 bases, J shed 5 bases, and the junction held 7 bases outside the gene matches. The CDR3 sequence is 15 residues long. CDR3 nucleotides: TGTGCCAGCAGCTTGGGACAGGGTTCGGACGAGACCCAGTACTTC. Translated: CASSLGQGSDETQYF.

This chain uses TRBV13 with TRBJ2-2; D might be TRBD2 (5 bases). The CDR3 runs to 14 residues. CDR1 is PRHDT, CDR2 FYEKMQ, per germline (reference sequence). With 5 bases removed from V and 5 bases from J, the gap between germline ends came to 12 bases. The CDR3 loop reads CASSPPGGTGELFF. The CDR3 DNA follows: TGTGCCAGCAGCCCGCCGGGCGGGACCGGGGAGCTGTTTTTT.

The genes are TRBV27 and TRBJ2-2; D is unclear. CDR1 and CDR2 from the germline V gene are MNHEY and SMNVEV (reference sequence). The V and J ends lost 2 bases and 2 bases respectively, with 12 bases between them. This CDR3 is 16 amino acids long. CDR3 in DNA: TGTGCCAGCAGTTTAATCGGAGAGTTTAACACCGGGGAGCTGTTTTTT. Protein sequence: CASSLIGEFNTGELFF.

V and J are TRBV14 and TRBJ1-2; 7 bases agree with TRBD1. Looked up from germline, CDR1 is SGHDN and CDR2 is FVKESK. With 4 bases clipped from V and 2 bases from J, the junction kept 7 bases outside the gene matches. The CDR3 totals 15 residues. This CDR3 is CASSPRTGMNYGYTF. CDR3 DNA: TGTGCCAGCAGCCCCCGGACAGGAATGAACTATGGCTACACCTTC.

This sequence joins TRBV19 and TRBJ1-3; the D is unclear. Trimming stripped 3 bases from V and 0 bases from J, with 6 bases between. The CDR3 sequence is 14 residues long. Germline loops: CDR1 LNHDA, CDR2 SQIVND (reference sequence). CDR3 protein: CASSIENSGNTIYF. In DNA form, the CDR3 reads TGTGCCAGTAGTATCGAGAACTCTGGAAACACCATATATTTT.

The chain joins TRBV7-9 to TRBJ2-7, with D hard to call. This CDR3 is 12 amino acids long. Germline V gives CDR1 SEHNR, CDR2 FQNEAQ (reference sequence). Trimming took 1 base from V and 6 from J, leaving 7 bases between them. In nucleotides, the CDR3 is TGTGCCAGCAGCTTAGAGAGATCCGAGCAGTACTTC. Protein sequence: CASSLERSEQYF. Complete variable domain (other parts from reference TRBV7-9 and TRBJ2-7): DTGVSQNPRHKITKRGQNVTFRCDPISEHNRLYWYRQTLGQGPEFLTYFQNEAQLEKSRLLSDRFSAERPKGSFSTLEIQRTEQGDSAMYLCASSLERSEQYFGPGTRLTVT.

V gene TRBV30 combines with J gene TRBJ2-1; 9 bases are a match to TRBD1. With 8 bases clipped from V and 4 bases from J, the junction kept 18 bases outside the gene matches. The CDR3 extends over 17 amino acids. Germline CDR1 and CDR2: GTSNPN and SVGIG (reference sequence). CDR3 in amino acids: CAGDPGTGYGAYNEQFF. The CDR3 DNA follows: TGTGCCGGGGATCCCGGGACAGGGTACGGGGCTTACAATGAGCAGTTCTTC.

V gene TRBV19 combines with J gene TRBJ2-2; TRBD2 matches at 9 bases. Trimming removed 7 bases from V and 6 bases from J; junction bases left unmatched: 6. The germline V gene has CDR1 LNHDA and CDR2 SQIVND (reference sequence). CDR3 size: 14 residues. The DNA of the CDR3 is TGTGCCAGTACCGCGGGAGGGTGGGCCGGGGAGCTGTTTTTT. Amino acids: CASTAGGWAGELFF. Variable domain in full (rest from reference TRBV19 and TRBJ2-2): DGGITQSPKYLFRKEGQNVTLSCEQNLNHDAMYWYRQDPGQGLRLIYYSQIVNDFQKGDIAEGYSVSREKKESFPLTVTSAQKNPTAFYLCASTAGGWAGELFFGEGSRLTVL.

This CDR3 is CASSWSGTSGGEQYF. For the CDR3, the DNA is TGCGCCAGCAGCTGGTCCGGGACTAGCGGGGGAGAGCAGTACTTC. V and J are TRBV5-1 and TRBJ2-7, with TRBD2 matching 14 bases. V trimming: 3 bases; J trimming: 7 bases; junction bases outside the gene matches: 6. The CDR3 contains 15 residues. Germline V gene data show CDR1 as SGHRS and CDR2 as YFSETQ.

J is TRBJ1-1 and V is TRBV4-2, with a weak D call TRBD1 (6 bases). This CDR3 has 15 residues. Germline V gene sequence: CDR1 LGHNA, CDR2 YNFKEQ. V gave up 6 bases and J gave up 1 base, with 15 bases separating them. As DNA, the CDR3 is TGTGCCAGCAGGTTATTACAGACAGGGAACACTGAAGCTTTCTTT. This codes for CASRLLQTGNTEAFF.

This sequence joins TRBV11-1 and TRBJ2-7; 11 bases line up with TRBD1. The CDR3 has 15 amino acids. Per germline, CDR1 SGHAT and CDR2 FQDESV (reference sequence). Trimming cost V 5 bases and J 2 bases; bases outside gene matches: 5. The CDR3 nucleotides read TGTGCCAGCAGCCCTGGGACAGGGGGTGCCTACGAGCAGTACTTC. Its translation: CASSPGTGGAYEQYF.

This chain joins TRBV7-2 and TRBJ2-3; TRBD1 matches 7 bases. The CDR3 has 14 residues. Per the germline V gene, CDR1 is SGHTA and CDR2 is FQGNSA. V dropped 3 bases and J dropped 1; count of bases not matched to a gene: 1. The CDR3 DNA reads as TGTGCCAGCAGCTTCGACAGGGGCACAGATACGCAGTATTTT. Protein sequence: CASSFDRGTDTQYF.

The chain has TRBV5-8 and TRBJ2-7; the D gene is possibly TRBD2 (5 bases). Germline V gives CDR1 SGHTS, CDR2 YDEGEE. V lost 5 bases, J lost 0 bases, and 15 bases lay in between. The CDR3 runs to 15 residues. The CDR3 loop is CASSSGSGVSYEQYF. CDR3 bases: TGTGCCAGCAGTTCGGGATCAGGTGTCTCCTACGAGCAGTACTTC.